The 9 T cell receptor beta chains below all came from one sample that was sequenced in a study of blood T cells in healthy people across ages. It was with a sample-barcoded 5' primer and a J-beta primer mix that a second PCR of roughly 6 to 11 cycles was run. In TCRdb, the 5' RACE reads were re-called with MiXCR into one record per CDR3 protein. The data contain about 570,000 distinct CDR3 sequences, 25% to 30% of them singletons. The sample taken for sequencing was blood. The origin of the receptors is a woman aged 65 to 85 in good health.

V is TRBV12-3 or TRBV12-4 and J is TRBJ2-1; maybe TRBD2 (7 bases). This CDR3 spans 17 amino acids. With 5 bases removed from V and 5 bases from J, the gap between germline ends came to 22 bases. The CDR3 bases are TGTGCCAGCAGTCTGGGGGTCGGGGGGCCACTTCACAATGAGCAGTTCTTC. Its protein product is CASSLGVGGPLHNEQFF.

This clonotype was counted between two and nine times. The rearrangement uses TRBV12-3 or TRBV12-4 and TRBJ2-3, with D perhaps matching TRBD1 (5 bases). The CDR3 is made up of 15 amino acids. V was pared by 1 base and J by 2 bases, with 10 bases between. The CDR3 DNA is TGTGCCAGCAGTTTAGACAGGACCTCCACAGATACGCAGTATTTT. Protein sequence: CASSLDRTSTDTQYF.

V and J are TRBV7-9 and TRBJ1-6; the D gene is possibly TRBD1 (5 bases). This CDR3 has 14 amino acids. Germline V gene data show CDR1 as SEHNR and CDR2 as FQNEAQ (reference sequence). Trimming removed 1 base from V and 7 bases from J, with 8 bases in between. The CDR3 region has the DNA TGTGCCAGCAGCTTAGACGGGGCCAATTCACCCCTCCACTTT. Protein sequence: CASSLDGANSPLHF.

This chain links TRBV20-1 with TRBJ2-7; 12 bases agree with TRBD2. The CDR3 has 16 residues. V dropped 4 bases and J dropped 5; count of bases not matched to a gene: 12. The V gene's germline CDR1 is DFQATT and CDR2 SNEGSKA (reference sequence). In DNA, the CDR3 is TGCAGTGCTACCCAGCTACTAGCGGGGGGACGGGACGAGCAGTACTTC. Protein sequence: CSATQLLAGGRDEQYF.

In this sample, this clonotype turned up many times. The chain uses TRBV20-1 and TRBJ2-1; 10 nucleotides align to TRBD2. Germline V lookup: CDR1 DFQATT, CDR2 SNEGSKA (reference sequence). The CDR3 spans 13 residues. J gave up 4 bases and V 6 bases, and 3 bases lay outside the gene matches. DNA of the CDR3: TGCAGTGCAATAGCGGGGGGATACAATGAGCAGTTCTTC. It is translated as CSAIAGGYNEQFF.

This chain uses TRBV3-1 with TRBJ2-1, with 10 bases matching TRBD1. The DNA end favors TRBJ2-5, so the J call may be wrong. CDR1 LGHDT and CDR2 YNNKEL come from the germline V gene (reference sequence). CDR3 size: 15 residues. The CDR3 sequence is CASSHDRGLGKTQYF. The CDR3, as DNA: TGTGCCAGCAGCCATGACAGGGGGCTTGGAAAGACCCAGTACTTC.

J is TRBJ1-2 and V is TRBV12-3 or TRBV12-4; maybe TRBD1 (5 bases). V gave up 2 bases and J gave up 4 bases, with 14 bases separating them. The CDR3 totals 15 residues. The CDR3 reads CASSLSRGPFYGYTF. The CDR3 DNA reads TGTGCCAGCAGTTTATCCCGGGGCCCGTTCTATGGCTACACCTTC.

Only a few counts were recorded for this clonotype. The chain employs TRBV12-5 and TRBJ2-1, with unresolved D. This CDR3 has 13 amino acids. V dropped 4 bases and J dropped 4 bases, with 8 bases sitting between them. CDR1 and CDR2 from the germline V gene are LGHNT and FRNRAP. DNA of the CDR3: TGTGCTAGTGGTTCGGAAAAGTACAATGAGCAGTTCTTC. As protein: CASGSEKYNEQFF.

The chain uses TRBV10-3 and TRBJ2-1; weak D call: TRBD2 (6 bases). Looked up from germline, CDR1 is ENHRY and CDR2 is SYGVKD. The CDR3 runs 13 residues. V shed 4 bases and J shed 8 bases, with 12 bases lying between them. The CDR3 nucleotides read TGTGCCATCAGTGGGGTACTAGCCTATGAGCAGTTCTTC. Translation gives CAISGVLAYEQFF.